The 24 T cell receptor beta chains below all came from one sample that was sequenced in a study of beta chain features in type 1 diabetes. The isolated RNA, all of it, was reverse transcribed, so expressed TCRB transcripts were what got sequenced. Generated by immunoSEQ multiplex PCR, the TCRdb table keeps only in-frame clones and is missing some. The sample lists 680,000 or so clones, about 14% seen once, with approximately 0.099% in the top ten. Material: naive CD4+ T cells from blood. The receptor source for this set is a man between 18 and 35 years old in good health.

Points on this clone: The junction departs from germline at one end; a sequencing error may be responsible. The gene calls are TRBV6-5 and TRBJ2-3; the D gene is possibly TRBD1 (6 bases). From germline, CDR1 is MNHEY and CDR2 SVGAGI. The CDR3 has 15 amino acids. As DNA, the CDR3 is TGTGCCACCAGTCTCGGACAGACGATTACGGATACGCAGTATTTT. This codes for CATSLGQTITDTQYF.

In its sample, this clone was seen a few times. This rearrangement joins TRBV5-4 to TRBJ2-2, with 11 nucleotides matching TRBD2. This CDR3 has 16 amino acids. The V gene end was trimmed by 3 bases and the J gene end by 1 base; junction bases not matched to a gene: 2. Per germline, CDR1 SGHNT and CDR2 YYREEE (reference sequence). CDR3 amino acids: CASSSGLAGNTGELFF. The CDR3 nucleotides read TGTGCCAGCAGCTCTGGACTAGCGGGGAACACCGGGGAGCTGTTTTTT.

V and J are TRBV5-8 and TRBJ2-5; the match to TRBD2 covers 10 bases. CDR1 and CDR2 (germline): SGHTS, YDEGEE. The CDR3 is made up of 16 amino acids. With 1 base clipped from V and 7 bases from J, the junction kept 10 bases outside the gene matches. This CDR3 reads CASSLQTSGALGTQYF. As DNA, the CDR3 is TGTGCCAGCAGCTTGCAAACTAGCGGGGCCCTGGGGACCCAGTACTTC. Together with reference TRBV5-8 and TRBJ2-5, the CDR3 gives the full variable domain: EAGVTQSPTHLIKTRGQQATLRCSPISGHTSVYWYQQALGLGLQFLLWYDEGEERNRGNFPPRFSGRQFPNYSSELNVNALELEDSALYLCASSLQTSGALGTQYFGPGTRLLVL.

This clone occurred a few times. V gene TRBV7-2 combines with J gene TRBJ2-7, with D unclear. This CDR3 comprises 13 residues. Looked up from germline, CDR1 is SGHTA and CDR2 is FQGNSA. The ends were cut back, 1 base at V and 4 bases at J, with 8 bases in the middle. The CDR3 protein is CASSLGIIYEQYF. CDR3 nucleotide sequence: TGTGCCAGCAGCTTAGGAATAATTTACGAGCAGTACTTC.

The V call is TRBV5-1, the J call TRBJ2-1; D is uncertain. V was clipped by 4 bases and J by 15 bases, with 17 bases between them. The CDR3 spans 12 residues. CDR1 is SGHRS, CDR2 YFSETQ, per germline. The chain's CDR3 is CASSPSGEVGFF. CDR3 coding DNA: TGCGCCAGCAGCCCGTCGGGTGAGGTCGGGTTCTTC.

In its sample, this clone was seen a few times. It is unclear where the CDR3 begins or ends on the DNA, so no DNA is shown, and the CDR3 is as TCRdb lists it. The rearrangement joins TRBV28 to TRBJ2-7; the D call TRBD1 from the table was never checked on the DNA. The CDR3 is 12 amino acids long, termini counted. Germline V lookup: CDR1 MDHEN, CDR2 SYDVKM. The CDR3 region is CASSLFGQGTYF.

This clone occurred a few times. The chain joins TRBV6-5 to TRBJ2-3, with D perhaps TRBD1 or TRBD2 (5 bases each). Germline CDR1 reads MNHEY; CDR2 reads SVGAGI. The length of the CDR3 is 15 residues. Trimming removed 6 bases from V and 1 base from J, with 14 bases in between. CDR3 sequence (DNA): TGTGCCAGCAGGATCCTTAGAGGGGGCACAGATACGCAGTATTTT. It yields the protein CASRILRGGTDTQYF.

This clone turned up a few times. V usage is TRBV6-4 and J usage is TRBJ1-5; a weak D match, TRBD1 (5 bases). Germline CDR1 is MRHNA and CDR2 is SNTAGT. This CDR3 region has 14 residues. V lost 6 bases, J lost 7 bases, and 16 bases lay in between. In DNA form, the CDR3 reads TGTGCCAGCAGGGGAAGAGGGGTTCGGCAGCCCCAGCATTTT. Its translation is CASRGRGVRQPQHF.

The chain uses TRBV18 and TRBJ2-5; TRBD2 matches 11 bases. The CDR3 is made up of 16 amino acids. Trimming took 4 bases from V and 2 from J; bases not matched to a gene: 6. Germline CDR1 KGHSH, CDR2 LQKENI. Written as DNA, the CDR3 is TGTGCCAGCTCACTCCGACTAGCGGGGCTTCAAGAGACCCAGTACTTC. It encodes CASSLRLAGLQETQYF.

CDR3 amino acids: CASSDRGYTQYF. The DNA for the CDR3 is TGTGCCAGCAGTGACAGGGGTTATACGCAGTATTTT. The chain couples TRBV6-6 to TRBJ2-3, with TRBD1 identical over 8 bases. Germline loops: CDR1 MNHNY, CDR2 SVGAGI (reference sequence). This CDR3 contains 12 residues. Trimming took 5 bases from V and 7 from J; bases not matched to a gene: 2.

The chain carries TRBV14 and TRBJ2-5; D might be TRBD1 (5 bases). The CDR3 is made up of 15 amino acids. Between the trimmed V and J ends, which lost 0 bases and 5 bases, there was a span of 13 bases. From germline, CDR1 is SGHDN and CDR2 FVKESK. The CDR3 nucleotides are TGTGCCAGCAGCCAAGATTTGCAGGGTCGCGAGACCCAGTACTTC. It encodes CASSQDLQGRETQYF.

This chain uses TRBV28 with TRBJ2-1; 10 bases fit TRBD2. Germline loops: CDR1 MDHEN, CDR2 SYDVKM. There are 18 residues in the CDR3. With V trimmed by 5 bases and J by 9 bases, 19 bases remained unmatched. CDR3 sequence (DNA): TGTGCCAGCAGTCCTAGGAGTACTACTAGCGGGAAGCCGCGTGAGCAGTTCTTC. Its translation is CASSPRSTTSGKPREQFF.

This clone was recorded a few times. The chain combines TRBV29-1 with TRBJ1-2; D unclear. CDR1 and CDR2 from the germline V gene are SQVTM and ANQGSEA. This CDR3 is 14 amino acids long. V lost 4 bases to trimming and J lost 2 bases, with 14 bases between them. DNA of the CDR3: TGCAGCGTTGGGGGTGTGTTTAAGAACTATGGCTACACCTTC. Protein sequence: CSVGGVFKNYGYTF.

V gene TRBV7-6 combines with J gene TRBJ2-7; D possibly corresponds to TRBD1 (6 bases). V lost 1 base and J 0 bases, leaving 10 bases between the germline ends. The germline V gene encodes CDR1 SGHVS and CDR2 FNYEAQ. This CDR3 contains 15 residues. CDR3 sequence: CASSLEQGSSYEQYF. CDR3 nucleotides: TGTGCCAGCAGCTTAGAGCAGGGGAGCTCCTACGAGCAGTACTTC.

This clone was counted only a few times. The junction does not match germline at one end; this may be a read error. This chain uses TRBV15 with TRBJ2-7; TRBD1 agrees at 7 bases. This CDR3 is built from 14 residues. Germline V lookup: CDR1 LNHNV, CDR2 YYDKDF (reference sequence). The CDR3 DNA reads TGTGCCACCAGCGGAGAGACAGGGATCTACGAGCAGTACTTC. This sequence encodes CATSGETGIYEQYF.

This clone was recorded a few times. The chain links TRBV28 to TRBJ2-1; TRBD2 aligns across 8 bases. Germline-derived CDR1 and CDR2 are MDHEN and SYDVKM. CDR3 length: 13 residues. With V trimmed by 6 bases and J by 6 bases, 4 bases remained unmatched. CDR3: CASRGLAGNEQFF. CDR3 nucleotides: TGTGCCAGCAGAGGACTAGCCGGCAATGAGCAGTTCTTC.

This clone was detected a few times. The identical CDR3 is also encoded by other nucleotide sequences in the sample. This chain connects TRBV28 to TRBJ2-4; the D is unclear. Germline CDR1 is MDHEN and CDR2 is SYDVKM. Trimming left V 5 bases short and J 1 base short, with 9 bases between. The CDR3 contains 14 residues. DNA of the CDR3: TGTGCCAGCAGTCTTTTAGGGGCCAAAAACATTCAGTACTTC. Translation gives CASSLLGAKNIQYF.

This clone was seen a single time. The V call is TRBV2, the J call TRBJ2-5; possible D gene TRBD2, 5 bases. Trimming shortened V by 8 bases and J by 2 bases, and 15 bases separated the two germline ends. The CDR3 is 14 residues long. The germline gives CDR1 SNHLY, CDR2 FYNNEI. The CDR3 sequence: CASLIRSGQETQYF. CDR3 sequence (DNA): TGTGCCAGCCTCATCCGAAGCGGACAAGAGACCCAGTACTTC.

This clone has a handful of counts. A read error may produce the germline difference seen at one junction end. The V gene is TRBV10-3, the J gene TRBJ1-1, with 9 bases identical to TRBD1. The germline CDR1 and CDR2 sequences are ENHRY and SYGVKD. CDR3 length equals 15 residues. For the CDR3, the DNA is TGTGCCATCCGTGAGGCGACAGGGGGAGGCACTGAAGCTTTCTTT. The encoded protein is CAIREATGGGTEAFF.

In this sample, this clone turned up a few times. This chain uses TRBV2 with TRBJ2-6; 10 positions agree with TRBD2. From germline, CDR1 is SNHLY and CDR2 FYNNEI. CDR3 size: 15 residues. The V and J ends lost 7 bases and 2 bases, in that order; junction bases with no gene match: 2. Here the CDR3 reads CASTSGSTGANVLTF. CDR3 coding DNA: TGTGCCAGCACTAGCGGGAGTACTGGGGCCAACGTCCTGACTTTC.

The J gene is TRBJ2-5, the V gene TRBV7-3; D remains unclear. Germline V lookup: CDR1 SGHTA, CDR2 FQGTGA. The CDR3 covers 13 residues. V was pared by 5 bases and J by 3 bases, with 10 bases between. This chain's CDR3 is CASSPSAEETQYF. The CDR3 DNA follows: TGTGCCAGCAGCCCGAGCGCTGAAGAGACCCAGTACTTC.

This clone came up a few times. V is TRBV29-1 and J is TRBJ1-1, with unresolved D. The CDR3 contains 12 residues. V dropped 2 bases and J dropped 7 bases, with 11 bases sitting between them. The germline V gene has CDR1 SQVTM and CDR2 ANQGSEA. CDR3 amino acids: CSVERGWGEAFF. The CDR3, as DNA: TGCAGCGTTGAACGAGGGTGGGGTGAAGCTTTCTTT. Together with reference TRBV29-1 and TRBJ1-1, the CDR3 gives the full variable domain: SAVISQKPSRDICQRGTSLTIQCQVDSQVTMMFWYRQQPGQSLTLIATANQGSEATYESGFVIDKFPISRPNLTFSTLTVSNMSPEDSSIYLCSVERGWGEAFFGQGTRLTVV.

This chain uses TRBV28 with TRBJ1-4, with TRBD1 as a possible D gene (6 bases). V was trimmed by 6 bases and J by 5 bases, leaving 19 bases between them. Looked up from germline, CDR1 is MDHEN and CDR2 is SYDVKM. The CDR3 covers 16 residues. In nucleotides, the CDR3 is TGTGCCAGCAGCGCCCCGGGGGGCAGATCGAATGAAAAACTGTTTTTT. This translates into CASSAPGGRSNEKLFF.

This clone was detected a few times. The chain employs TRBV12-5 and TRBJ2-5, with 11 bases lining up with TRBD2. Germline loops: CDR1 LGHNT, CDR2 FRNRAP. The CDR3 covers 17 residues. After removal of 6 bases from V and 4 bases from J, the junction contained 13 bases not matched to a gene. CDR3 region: CASGRAGTSGMGETQYF. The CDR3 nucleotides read TGTGCTAGTGGCCGTGCCGGGACTAGCGGAATGGGAGAGACCCAGTACTTC.